This note documents a single T cell receptor (beta chain) sequence. Its antigen is currently not known. No quality values exist for individual bases; no much larger clone is one base distant. CDR3 length: 17 amino acids, cysteine to phenylalanine. Of the read, only the CDR3 DNA is kept; its 51 bases are in frame from base 1. CDR1 PRHDT and CDR2 FYEKMQ are derived from the germline V gene (reference sequence). Germline trimming amounts to 5 bases on V and 8 bases on J, with 20 as the count of junction bases outside the gene matches. This sample was taken from a study of a mutant IDH1 vaccine in newly diagnosed glioma (dated by TCRdb to about 2021). For the study in its entirety: Eight vaccinations were administered to patients in weeks 1, 3, 5, 7, 11, 15, 19 and 23, corresponding to visits V03 through V10. Vaccination began 4-6 weeks after radiotherapy alone, or alongside temozolomide cycles in the chemotherapy-containing groups. Of the 32 patients who were treated, around 60% were male and about 40% were female, and the mean age was around 40 years. Prior to enrollment, patients had been given standard therapy consisting of radiotherapy alone, temozolomide alone, or radiochemotherapy with temozolomide, with the combination given to most patients. Peripheral blood samples were drawn at six visits, namely V03 (baseline), V05, V07, V10, V12 and V13. Longitudinal TCRB deep sequencing was done for some 25 treated patients, wherever samples were available for exploratory analyses. What the study reported, not specific to this receptor: The authors stated that sample limitations prevented analyses of patient blood samples from being reproduced. Changes in the top peripheral T cell clonotypes picked up by TCRB sequencing did not appear to be linked to pseudoprogression. Immune responses induced by the vaccine were seen in 90% to 95% of patients across multiple MHC alleles. Availability determined which PBMC samples were chosen for TCRB deep sequencing.

This specimen's time point label, interpreted: week 23, last vaccination. A 20-mer mutant IDH1 peptide at 300 micrograms in Montanide made up each vaccine dose, which was injected subcutaneously together with topical imiquimod. All donors had newly diagnosed IDH1-mutant astrocytomas of WHO grade 3 or 4 that showed loss of nuclear ATRX. The samples were drawn from NOA16, a multicentre, single-arm, open-label phase I trial in Germany that tested a mutant IDH1 peptide vaccine in humans for the first time. The DNeasy Blood and Tissue Kit was used to extract genomic DNA from EDTA blood for TCRB sequencing. The library was obtained by the immunoSEQ multiplex PCR assay. The hsTCRB Kit was used according to the manufacturer's protocol to amplify rearranged TCR beta chain sequences. TCRB libraries were sequenced on an Illumina MiSeq. The original methods were these. Demultiplexing, trimming and gene mapping were performed with the kit vendor's proprietary platform. Not all clones reach the TCRdb copy of this immuneACCESS table, which keeps in-frame sequences only. Checked studies attribute under half of the gap to unresolved V genes and leave the rest unexplained. V and J calls and clone size come straight from that table; D and trimming were deduced from the DNA. The sample includes tens of thousands of clones, with roughly 85% observed a single time. The ten largest clones add up to 4% of the sample.

The source was PBMCs, collected from a glioma patient whose treatment included an IDH1 peptide vaccine. The TCR originated in a young man with glioma. The chain is made from TRBV13 and TRBJ1-1, and TRBD1 aligns with 7 junction nucleotides. The DNA reads as follows: TGTGCCAGCAGCCCTGGGGACAGATGGGCGAGGGATCTCGAAGCTTTCTTT. Translated, it gives CASSPGDRWARDLEAFF.